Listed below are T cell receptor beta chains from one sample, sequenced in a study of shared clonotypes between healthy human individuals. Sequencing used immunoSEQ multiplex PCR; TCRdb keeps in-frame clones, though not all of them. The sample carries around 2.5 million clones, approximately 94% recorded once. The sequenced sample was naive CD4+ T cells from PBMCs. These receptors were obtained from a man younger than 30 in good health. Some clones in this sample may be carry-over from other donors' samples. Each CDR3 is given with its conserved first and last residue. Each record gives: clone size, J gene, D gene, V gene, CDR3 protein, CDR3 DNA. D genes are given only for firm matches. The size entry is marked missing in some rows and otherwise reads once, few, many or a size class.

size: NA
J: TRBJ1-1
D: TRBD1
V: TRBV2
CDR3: CASSGDRGGNTEAFF
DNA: TGTGCCAGCAGTGGGGACAGGGGGGGGAACACTGAAGCTTTCTTT

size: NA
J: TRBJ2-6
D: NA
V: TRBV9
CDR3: CASSIQSSGANVLTF
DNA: TGTGCCAGCAGCATTCAGAGCTCTGGGGCCAACGTCCTGACTTTC

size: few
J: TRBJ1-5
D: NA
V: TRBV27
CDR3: CASSFPNQPQHF
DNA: TGTGCCAGCAGTTTCCCTAATCAGCCCCAGCATTTT

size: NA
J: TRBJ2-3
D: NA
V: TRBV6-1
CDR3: CASSERVLSTDTQYF
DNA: TGTGCCAGCAGTGAAAGGGTACTTAGCACAGATACGCAGTATTTT

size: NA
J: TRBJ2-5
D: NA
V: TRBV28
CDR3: CASSSSVETQYF
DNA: NA

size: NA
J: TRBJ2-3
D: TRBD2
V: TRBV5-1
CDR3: CASSLGGGRAIDTQYF
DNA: TGCGCCAGCAGCTTGGGTGGCGGGAGGGCCATAGATACGCAGTATTTT

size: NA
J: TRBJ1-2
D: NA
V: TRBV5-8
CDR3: CASSLAGTYGYTF
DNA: TGTGCCAGCAGCTTGGCAGGAACCTATGGCTACACCTTC

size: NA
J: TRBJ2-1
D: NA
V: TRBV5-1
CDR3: CASSLATGLRRDEQFF
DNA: TGCGCCAGCAGCTTGGCCACGGGCTTAAGACGGGATGAGCAGTTCTTC

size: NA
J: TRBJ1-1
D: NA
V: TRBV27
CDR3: CASSLDPNTEAFF
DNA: TGTGCCAGCAGTTTGGACCCGAACACTGAAGCTTTCTTT

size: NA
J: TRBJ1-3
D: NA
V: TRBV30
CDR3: CAWRPEGGSGNTIYF
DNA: TGTGCCTGGCGACCCGAGGGTGGCTCTGGAAACACCATATATTTT

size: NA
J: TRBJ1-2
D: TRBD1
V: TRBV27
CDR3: CASSQRGGAGGYTF
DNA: TGTGCCAGCAGCCAGCGAGGGGGCGCGGGGGGCTACACCTTC

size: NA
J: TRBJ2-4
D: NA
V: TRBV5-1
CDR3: CASSFDGGKNIQYF
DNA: TGCGCCAGCAGCTTCGACGGAGGCAAAAACATTCAGTACTTC

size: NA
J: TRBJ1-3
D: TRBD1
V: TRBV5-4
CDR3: CASSLRQGLSGNTIYF
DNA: TGTGCCAGCAGCCTCCGACAGGGCCTCTCTGGAAACACCATATATTTT

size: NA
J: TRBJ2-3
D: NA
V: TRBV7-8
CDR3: CALGASTDTQYF
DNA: TGTGCATTGGGGGCTAGCACAGATACGCAGTATTTT

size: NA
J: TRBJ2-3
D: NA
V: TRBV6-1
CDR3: CASSVPGAGDTQYF
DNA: TGTGCCAGCAGTGTGCCGGGGGCGGGAGATACGCAGTATTTT

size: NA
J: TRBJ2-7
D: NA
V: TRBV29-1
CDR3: CSVTWGVDEQYF
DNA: TGCAGCGTTACATGGGGGGTGGACGAGCAGTACTTC

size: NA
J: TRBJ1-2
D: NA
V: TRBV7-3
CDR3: CASSSRGGEYGYTF
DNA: TGTGCCAGCAGCTCCCGCGGAGGGGAATATGGCTACACCTTC

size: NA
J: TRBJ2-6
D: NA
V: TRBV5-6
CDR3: CASSATTASGANVLTF
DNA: TGTGCCAGCAGCGCGACGACTGCCTCTGGGGCCAACGTCCTGACTTTC

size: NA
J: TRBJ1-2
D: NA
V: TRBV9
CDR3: CASRRAGTNYGYTF
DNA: TGTGCCAGCAGGCGGGCGGGCACTAACTATGGCTACACCTTC

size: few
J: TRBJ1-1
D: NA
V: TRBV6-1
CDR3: CASSRPFRNTEAFF
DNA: TGTGCCAGCAGTCGGCCATTCAGGAACACTGAAGCTTTCTTT

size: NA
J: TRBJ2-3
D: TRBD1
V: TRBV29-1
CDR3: CSVEGRGRTDTQYF
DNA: TGCAGCGTTGAGGGCAGGGGGCGGACAGATACGCAGTATTTT

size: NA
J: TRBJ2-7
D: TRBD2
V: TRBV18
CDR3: CASSPLSSGKYEQYF
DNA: TGTGCCAGCTCACCACTTTCTAGCGGGAAGTACGAGCAGTACTTC

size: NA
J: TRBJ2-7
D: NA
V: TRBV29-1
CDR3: CSVDLVDGYEQYF
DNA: TGCAGCGTTGATTTGGTAGATGGCTACGAGCAGTACTTC

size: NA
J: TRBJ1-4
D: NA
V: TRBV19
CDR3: CASSSGRAPEKLFF
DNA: TGTGCCAGTAGTAGTGGCAGGGCTCCTGAAAAACTGTTTTTT

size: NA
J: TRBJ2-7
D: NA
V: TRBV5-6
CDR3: CASSSQGYEQYF
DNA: TGTGCCAGCAGCTCGCAGGGTTACGAGCAGTACTTC

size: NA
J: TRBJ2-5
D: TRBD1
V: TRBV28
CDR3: CASSLPQGARWVETQYF
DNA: TGTGCCAGCAGTTTACCGCAGGGGGCGAGGTGGGTTGAGACCCAGTACTTC

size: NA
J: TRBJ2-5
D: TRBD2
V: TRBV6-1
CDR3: CASSHLGGSDQYF
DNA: TGTGCCAGCAGTCATCTGGGGGGGTCCGACCAGTACTTC

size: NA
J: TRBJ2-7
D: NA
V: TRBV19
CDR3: CASSTPRTGVSYEQYF
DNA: TGTGCCAGTAGTACCCCTCGGACGGGGGTATCCTACGAGCAGTACTTC

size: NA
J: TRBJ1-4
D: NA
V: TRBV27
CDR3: CASSLLGANEKLFF
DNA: TGTGCCAGCAGTTTGTTGGGGGCTAATGAAAAACTGTTTTTT

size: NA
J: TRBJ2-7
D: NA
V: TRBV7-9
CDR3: CASSSTGTSYEQYF
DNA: TGTGCCAGCAGTTCTACCGGGACTTCCTACGAGCAGTACTTC

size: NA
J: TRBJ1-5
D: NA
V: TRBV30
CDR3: CAWSVEGGKPQHF
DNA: TGTGCCTGGAGTGTAGAAGGGGGGAAGCCCCAGCATTTT

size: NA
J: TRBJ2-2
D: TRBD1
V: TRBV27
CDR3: CASSPTGRLTGELFF
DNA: TGTGCCAGCAGTCCGACAGGGAGATTGACCGGGGAGCTGTTTTTT

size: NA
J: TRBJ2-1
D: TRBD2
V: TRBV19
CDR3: CASIEAGGYNEQFF
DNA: TGTGCCAGTATAGAAGCGGGAGGGTACAATGAGCAGTTCTTC

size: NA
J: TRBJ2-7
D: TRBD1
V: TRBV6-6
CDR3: CATSPRQGVNYEQYF
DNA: TGTGCCACCAGCCCCCGACAGGGAGTAAACTACGAGCAGTACTTC

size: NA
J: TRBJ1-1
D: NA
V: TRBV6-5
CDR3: CASSYVGIAEAFF
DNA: TGTGCCAGCAGTTACGTGGGGATCGCTGAAGCTTTCTTT

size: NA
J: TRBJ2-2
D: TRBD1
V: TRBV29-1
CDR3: CSVPKQGAYTGELFF
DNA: TGCAGCGTCCCAAAACAGGGGGCATACACCGGGGAGCTGTTTTTT

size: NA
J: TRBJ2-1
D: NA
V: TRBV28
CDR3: CASSQGGRTYNEQFF
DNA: TGTGCCAGCAGCCAAGGGGGGAGAACCTACAATGAGCAGTTCTTC

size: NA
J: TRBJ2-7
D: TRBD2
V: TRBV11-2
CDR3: CASSLAVSTSGYEQYF
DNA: TGTGCCAGCAGCTTAGCGGTCTCGACTAGCGGGTACGAGCAGTACTTC

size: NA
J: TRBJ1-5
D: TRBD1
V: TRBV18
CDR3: CASSPTGTPGQPQHF
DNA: TGTGCCAGCTCACCGACAGGGACTCCGGGTCAGCCCCAGCATTTT

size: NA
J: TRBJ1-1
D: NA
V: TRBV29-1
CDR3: CSVEDQRSTEAFF
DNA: TGCAGCGTTGAAGATCAGAGGAGCACTGAAGCTTTCTTT

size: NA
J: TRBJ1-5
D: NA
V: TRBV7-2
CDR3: CASGERGVGQPQHF
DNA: TGTGCCAGCGGCGAACGGGGGGTCGGGCAGCCCCAGCATTTT